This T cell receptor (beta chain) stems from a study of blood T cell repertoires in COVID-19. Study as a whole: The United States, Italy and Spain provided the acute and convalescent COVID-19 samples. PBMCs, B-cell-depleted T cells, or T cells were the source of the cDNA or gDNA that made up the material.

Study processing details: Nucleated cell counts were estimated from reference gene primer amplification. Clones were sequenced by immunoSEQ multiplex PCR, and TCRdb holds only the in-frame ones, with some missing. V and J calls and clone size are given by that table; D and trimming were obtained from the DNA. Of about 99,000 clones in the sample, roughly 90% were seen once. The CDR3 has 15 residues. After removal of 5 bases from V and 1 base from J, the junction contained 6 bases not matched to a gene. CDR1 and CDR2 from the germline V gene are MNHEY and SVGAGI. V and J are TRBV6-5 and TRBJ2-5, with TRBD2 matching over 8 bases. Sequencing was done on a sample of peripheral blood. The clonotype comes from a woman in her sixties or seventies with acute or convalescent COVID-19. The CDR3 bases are TGTGCCAGCAGTCCACTAGCGGAGAGCCAAGAGACCCAGTACTTC. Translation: CASSPLAESQETQYF.